The 13 T cell receptor beta chains below come from one sample, sequenced in a study of Ad26.COV2.S vaccination and SARS-CoV-2 variants. Treatment indicated: about 20 received Ad26.COV2.S at low or high dose, single or two shots; about 5 received placebo; per-sample allocation not given. Day 63 after the first injection of vaccine or placebo was the sampling time. Clones were read by immunoSEQ multiplex PCR, and TCRdb kept only the in-frame ones, dropping some. Of about 440,000 clones listed, 90% are singletons. The sequences come from peripheral blood, collected in a trial of Ad26.COV2.S vaccine versus placebo. These receptor sequences come from a person between 18 and 65 years old who received the Ad26.COV2.S COVID-19 vaccine or a placebo.

The J gene is TRBJ1-6, the V gene TRBV30; a weak D match, TRBD1 (6 bases). V was trimmed by 2 bases and J by 6 bases, leaving 17 bases between them. The CDR3 sequence is 16 residues long. Germline values: CDR1 GTSNPN, CDR2 SVGIG (reference sequence). The chain's CDR3 is CAWSSVTPGVNSPLHF. CDR3 DNA: TGTGCCTGGAGTTCAGTTACCCCAGGGGTTAATTCACCCCTCCACTTT.

The chain employs TRBV3-1 (or the pseudogene TRBV3-2) and TRBJ1-5; D is perhaps TRBD1 (6 bases). Germline V gene data show CDR1 as LGHDT and CDR2 as YNNKEL (reference sequence). With 4 bases removed from V and 6 bases from J, the gap between germline ends came to 16 bases. This CDR3 spans 15 amino acids. The CDR3 DNA reads TGTGCCAGCAGCCCCCAGGGGCTGGGAGGTCAGCCCCAGCATTTT. Amino acids: CASSPQGLGGQPQHF.

This clone was picked up a small number of times. The rearrangement uses TRBV6-5 and TRBJ2-1; no clear D gene. Germline CDR1 reads MNHEY; CDR2 reads SVGAGI. CDR3 length: 12 residues. Trimming cost V 8 bases and J 3 bases, with 8 bases left between them. The CDR3 nucleotides are TGTGCCAGCTGTTTTGGCTACAATGAGCAGTTCTTC. This encodes CASCFGYNEQFF.

This chain uses TRBV2 with TRBJ2-7; possibly TRBD1 for D (6 bases). The length of the CDR3 is 12 residues. V was cut by 11 bases and J by 2 bases, with 13 bases left in between. Germline-derived CDR1 and CDR2 are SNHLY and FYNNEI. DNA of the CDR3: TGTGCCTCCCGGCAGGGGACCTACGAGCAGTACTTC. Its translation: CASRQGTYEQYF.

V and J are TRBV19 and TRBJ1-1; D call uncertain. CDR3 length equals 14 residues. V was pared by 0 bases and J by 4 bases, with 9 bases between. Germline CDR1 is LNHDA and CDR2 is SQIVND (reference sequence). Here the CDR3 reads CASSIEGRATEAFF. As DNA, the CDR3 is TGTGCCAGTAGTATAGAGGGGAGGGCCACTGAAGCTTTCTTT. Supplemented by reference TRBV19 and TRBJ1-1, the full variable domain reads DGGITQSPKYLFRKEGQNVTLSCEQNLNHDAMYWYRQDPGQGLRLIYYSQIVNDFQKGDIAEGYSVSREKKESFPLTVTSAQKNPTAFYLCASSIEGRATEAFFGQGTRLTVV.

The rearrangement uses TRBV5-8 and TRBJ2-1; no firm D call. V lost 6 bases and J 3 bases, leaving 16 bases between the germline ends. Germline loops: CDR1 SGHTS, CDR2 YDEGEE. The length of the CDR3 is 15 residues. The CDR3 DNA reads as TGTGCCAGCACCGAGACTCAGTCGGACTACAATGAGCAGTTCTTC. It yields the protein CASTETQSDYNEQFF.

The rearrangement uses TRBV5-1 and TRBJ2-7, with 7 bases identical to TRBD1. The CDR3 covers 14 residues. J was trimmed by 3 bases and V by 3 bases; bases with no gene match: 6. In germline, CDR1 is SGHRS, CDR2 YFSETQ. The CDR3 nucleotides read TGCGCCAGCAGCTCCGACAGGGAAGGCTACGAGCAGTACTTC. Translating gives CASSSDREGYEQYF.

The chain has TRBV14 and TRBJ2-7; D is unclear. Germline CDR1 reads SGHDN; CDR2 reads FVKESK. The CDR3 is 14 residues long. With 0 bases removed from V and 3 bases from J, the gap between germline ends came to 9 bases. CDR3 amino acids: CASSQEREIYEQYF. The CDR3 nucleotides read TGTGCCAGCAGCCAAGAACGTGAGATCTACGAGCAGTACTTC.

CDR3 nucleotides: TGTGCCAGCAGCGTAGGACCGAAACGGTCCCACGAGCAGTACTTC. Protein: CASSVGPKRSHEQYF. V usage is TRBV9 and J usage is TRBJ2-7; D unclear. V lost 0 bases and J 5 bases, leaving 15 bases between the germline ends. The CDR3 is 15 amino acids. Looked up from germline, CDR1 is SGDLS and CDR2 is YYNGEE.

The DNA of the CDR3 is TGTGCCAGCAGCGGGAGCGGCTCCTACAATGAGCAGTTCTTC. Encoded protein: CASSGSGSYNEQFF. The chain couples TRBV9 to TRBJ2-1, with a possible D match to TRBD2 (5 bases). The CDR3 spans 14 residues. Trimming pared 3 bases from V and 0 bases from J, leaving 7 bases between. In germline, CDR1 is SGDLS, CDR2 YYNGEE.

The chain is built from TRBV6-2 or TRBV6-3 and TRBJ1-5; TRBD1 matches 9 bases. CDR3 length: 17 amino acids. Looked up from germline, CDR1 is MNHEY and CDR2 is SVGEGT. J gave up 0 bases and V 5 bases, and 8 bases lay outside the gene matches. In nucleotides, the CDR3 is TGTGCCAGCAGTCCGGACAGGGGCGACTATAGCAATCAGCCCCAGCATTTT. It yields the protein CASSPDRGDYSNQPQHF.

The V call is TRBV7-2, the J call TRBJ1-4; no reliable D call. Germline V gives CDR1 SGHTA, CDR2 FQGNSA. The CDR3 sequence is 14 residues long. Deletions cut 5 bases from V and 5 bases from J, with 12 bases between. Here the CDR3 reads CASSPHLWNEKLFF. In nucleotides, the CDR3 is TGTGCCAGCAGCCCTCACCTCTGGAATGAAAAACTGTTTTTT. The variable domain in full, with the rest retrieved from reference TRBV7-2 and TRBJ1-4, is GAGVSQSPSNKVTEKGKDVELRCDPISGHTALYWYRQSLGQGLEFLIYFQGNSAPDKSGLPSDRFSAERTGGSVSTLTIQRTQQEDSAVYLCASSPHLWNEKLFFGSGTQLSVL.

The rearrangement joins TRBV27 to TRBJ2-7; D possibly corresponds to TRBD2 (6 bases). The germline V gene has CDR1 MNHEY and CDR2 SMNVEV (reference sequence). CDR3 length: 16 amino acids. V gave up 8 bases and J gave up 0 bases, with 20 bases separating them. As DNA, the CDR3 is TGTGCCAGCGCCACCTGGCGGGACGAGCGCTCCTACGAGCAGTACTTC. Residues: CASATWRDERSYEQYF.